This passage covers 30 T cell receptor beta chains from one sample sequenced in a study of T cell responses to AZD1222 COVID-19 vaccine. The table came from immunoSEQ multiplex PCR; TCRdb's copy has only in-frame clones and leaves some out. Of approximately 110,000 clones in the sample, 88% are singletons; the top ten hold 2.5% to 3%. The source material was peripheral blood, sampled on day 0 of AZD1222 vaccination. The receptors originated from an adult in good health.

The chain has TRBV6-1 and TRBJ1-2; no clear D. V lost 2 bases and J 0 bases, leaving 19 bases between the germline ends. The CDR3 loop spans 18 amino acids. The germline V gene encodes CDR1 MNHNS and CDR2 SASEGT. CDR3 protein: CASSELSMSTSSNYGYTF. For the CDR3, the DNA is TGTGCCAGCAGTGAATTAAGTATGTCGACATCTTCTAACTATGGCTACACCTTC.

This chain links TRBV11-2 with TRBJ1-1, with D perhaps matching TRBD1 (5 bases). The CDR3 is 15 residues long. The V gene lost 2 bases and the J gene lost 4 bases, with 14 bases spanning the gap. Germline lookup yields CDR1 SGHAT and CDR2 FQNNGV. The CDR3 sequence is CASSLFEGIGTEAFF. The DNA of the CDR3 is TGTGCCAGCAGCTTATTCGAGGGGATAGGCACTGAAGCTTTCTTT.

The CDR3 DNA sequence: TGTGCCAGCAGCTTGGTTAGTCTAGCCACTCTCCCCTCCTACGAGCAGTACTTC. This gives the protein CASSLVSLATLPSYEQYF. The chain recombines TRBV5-6 with TRBJ2-7; weak D call: TRBD2 (5 bases). The V gene lost 0 bases and the J gene lost 0 bases, with 19 bases spanning the gap. The CDR3 loop spans 18 amino acids. CDR1 and CDR2 (germline): SGHDT, YYEEEE. Complete variable domain (other parts from reference TRBV5-6 and TRBJ2-7): DAGVTQSPTHLIKTRGQQVTLRCSPKSGHDTVSWYQQALGQGPQFIFQYYEEEERQRGNFPDRFSGHQFPNYSSELNVNALLLGDSALYLCASSLVSLATLPSYEQYFGPGTRLTVT.

The rearrangement links TRBV5-1 to TRBJ1-3; a possible D gene is TRBD1 (5 bases). Germline-derived CDR1 and CDR2 are SGHRS and YFSETQ. This CDR3 has 12 amino acids. V lost 5 bases and J 4 bases, leaving 7 bases between the germline ends. CDR3 DNA: TGCGCCAGCAGTTCAGGGGGAAACACCATATATTTT. Its translation: CASSSGGNTIYF. The full variable domain, in which reference TRBV5-1 and TRBJ1-3 provide the parts outside the CDR3, is KAGVTQTPRYLIKTRGQQVTLSCSPISGHRSVSWYQQTPGQGLQFLFEYFSETQRNKGNFPGRFSGRQFSNSRSEMNVSTLELGDSALYLCASSSGGNTIYFGEGSWLTVV.

In its sample, this clone was seen once. This chain joins TRBV27 and TRBJ2-7, with a weak D call TRBD2 (5 bases). Germline CDR1 and CDR2: MNHEY and SMNVEV (reference sequence). This CDR3 has 13 amino acids. V shed 7 bases and J shed 1 base, with 11 bases lying between them. CDR3 coding DNA: TGTGCCAGCAACCCACCGGGGTCCTACGAGCAGTACTTC. Its translation is CASNPPGSYEQYF.

The chain is built from TRBV7-2 and TRBJ2-5, with D unclear. Germline lookup yields CDR1 SGHTA and CDR2 FQGNSA. Trimming took 5 bases from V and 5 from J, leaving 15 bases between them. CDR3 length equals 14 residues. CDR3 DNA sequence: TGTGCCAGCAGCCCAGGATCTCCCAAGGAGACCCAGTACTTC. Its translation: CASSPGSPKETQYF.

The V call is TRBV2, the J call TRBJ1-2; D uncertain. The CDR3 is 17 residues long. Trimming removed 3 bases at V and 1 base at J, with 18 bases between. Looked up from germline, CDR1 is SNHLY and CDR2 is FYNNEI. The CDR3 coding sequence is TGTGCCAGCAGTGACCCATCCCCCCGTACATTTAACTATGGCTACACCTTC. Its translation: CASSDPSPRTFNYGYTF.

V usage is TRBV20-1 and J usage is TRBJ2-3; D gene uncertain. V was trimmed by 3 bases and J by 4 bases, leaving 5 bases between them. The CDR3 runs to 11 residues. Germline assignment: CDR1 DFQATT and CDR2 SNEGSKA (reference sequence). The CDR3 spells CSARAPDTQYF. Written as DNA, the CDR3 is TGCAGTGCTAGGGCCCCAGATACGCAGTATTTT.

J is TRBJ2-3 and V is TRBV23-1; TRBD2 is a possible D gene (6 bases). TRBV23-1 is an ORF, with its function uncertain. This CDR3 contains 15 residues. The V end was cut by 0 bases, the J end by 0 bases, with 7 bases between. CDR3 protein: CASSQSAGSTDTQYF. The CDR3 DNA reads TGCGCCAGCAGTCAATCGGCGGGGAGCACAGATACGCAGTATTTT.

The chain carries TRBV9 and TRBJ2-3, with TRBD1 as a possible D gene (5 bases). This CDR3 comprises 16 residues. Trimming took off 2 bases at V and 1 base at J, with 14 bases between the two ends. CDR1 and CDR2 from the germline V gene are SGDLS and YYNGEE. CDR3 residues: CASSVSGQFGTDTQYF. DNA for the CDR3: TGTGCCAGCAGCGTTTCTGGACAATTTGGCACAGATACGCAGTATTTT.

V is TRBV27 and J is TRBJ2-7, with 7 bases matching TRBD1. The CDR3 is made up of 15 amino acids. The V segment lost 2 bases and the J segment 6 bases; nucleotides outside the gene matches: 10. Germline loops: CDR1 MNHEY, CDR2 SMNVEV (reference sequence). The CDR3: CASSLERDRVVEQYF. As DNA, the CDR3 is TGTGCCAGCAGTTTAGAACGCGACAGGGTCGTCGAGCAGTACTTC.

V and J are TRBV5-1 and TRBJ2-3; no clear D gene. CDR3 length: 15 residues. The V and J ends lost 0 bases and 4 bases respectively, with 12 bases between them. Germline CDR1 and CDR2: SGHRS and YFSETQ. The CDR3 bases are TGCGCCAGCAGCTTGGGCTCAGGAAACTCAGATACGCAGTATTTT. Protein: CASSLGSGNSDTQYF.

The CDR3 reads CASSLRRATSGNTIYF. Written as DNA, the CDR3 is TGTGCCAGCAGTTTACGCAGGGCGACCTCTGGAAACACCATATATTTT. V usage is TRBV28 and J usage is TRBJ1-3; weak D call: TRBD1 (5 bases). Germline V gene sequence: CDR1 MDHEN, CDR2 SYDVKM. The CDR3 runs 16 residues. V was trimmed by 2 bases and J by 0 bases, leaving 11 bases between them.

This clone was counted a single time. The V call is TRBV2, the J call TRBJ2-5; D remains unclear. This CDR3 spans 12 amino acids. The ends were cut back, 2 bases at V and 1 base at J, with 2 bases in the middle. Germline assignment: CDR1 SNHLY and CDR2 FYNNEI. In nucleotides, the CDR3 is TGTGCCAGCAGTGAAAGCCAAGAGACCCAGTACTTC. Translating it yields CASSESQETQYF. The full variable domain, its missing parts supplied by reference TRBV2 and TRBJ2-5, is EPEVTQTPSHQVTQMGQEVILRCVPISNHLYFYWYRQILGQKVEFLVSFYNNEISEKSEIFDDQFSVERPDGSNFTLKIRSTKLEDSAMYFCASSESQETQYFGPGTRLLVL.

V usage is TRBV7-9 and J usage is TRBJ2-1; D is unresolved. V was trimmed by 7 bases and J by 8 bases, leaving 9 bases between them. Germline CDR1 SEHNR, CDR2 FQNEAQ (reference sequence). This CDR3 contains 11 residues. CDR3 DNA sequence: TGTGCCAGCAAAAATCAGGATGAGCAGTTCTTC. Its translation: CASKNQDEQFF.

The gene calls are TRBV9 and TRBJ1-2, with 8 positions matching TRBD1. Germline-derived CDR1 and CDR2 are SGDLS and YYNGEE. V was pared by 2 bases and J by 6 bases, with 15 bases of the junction left unmatched. The CDR3 has 17 amino acids. CDR3 nucleotide sequence: TGTGCCAGCAGCGTGGATTCCAGGGGGCGCCGGCGGGATGGCTACACCTTC. Amino acid sequence: CASSVDSRGRRRDGYTF.

The chain recombines TRBV9 with TRBJ2-5; TRBD2 matches 11 bases. Germline V CDR1 and CDR2: SGDLS, YYNGEE. CDR3 length: 14 amino acids. V lost 4 bases and J lost 8; bases outside the gene matches: 7. This chain's CDR3 is CASSPGLAEGTQYF. CDR3 nucleotide sequence: TGTGCCAGCAGCCCGGGACTAGCGGAAGGAACCCAGTACTTC.

The V and J genes are TRBV6-5 and TRBJ2-7; TRBD1 might be the D (7 bases). Germline V lookup: CDR1 MNHEY, CDR2 SVGAGI. The CDR3 runs to 15 residues. V was trimmed by 0 bases and J by 3 bases, leaving 12 bases between them. For the CDR3, the DNA is TGTGCCAGCAGTTACTCGGAGGGGGCCGGCTACGAGCAGTACTTC. Protein sequence: CASSYSEGAGYEQYF.

V is TRBV13 and J is TRBJ1-1, with a tentative D call TRBD1 (6 bases). This CDR3 is built from 13 residues. CDR1 is PRHDT and CDR2 is FYEKMQ in the germline V gene (reference sequence). V was shortened by 7 bases and J by 4 bases, with 13 bases between the two germline ends. The DNA for the CDR3 is TGTGCCAGCACCGTCCTACAGGGCACTGAAGCTTTCTTT. Encoded protein: CASTVLQGTEAFF.

The chain joins TRBV5-6 to TRBJ1-1; 11 bases align to TRBD1. V shed 1 base, J shed 3 bases, and the junction held 11 bases outside the gene matches. Germline V gene sequence: CDR1 SGHDT, CDR2 YYEEEE. The CDR3 has 18 residues. Here the CDR3 DNA reads TGTGCCAGCAGCTTGTGGCGGGACAGGGGGAGTCCTGACACTGAAGCTTTCTTT. It encodes CASSLWRDRGSPDTEAFF.

The CDR3 loop reads CASSSQGPATGELFF. The CDR3 DNA is TGTGCCAGCAGTTCCCAGGGACCTGCCACCGGGGAGCTGTTTTTT. The chain combines TRBV28 with TRBJ2-2, with D perhaps matching TRBD1 or TRBD2 (5 bases each). V was pared by 4 bases and J by 4 bases, with 13 bases between. This CDR3 region has 15 residues. Germline CDR1 MDHEN, CDR2 SYDVKM.

DNA for the CDR3: TGTGCCAGCAGTTCGTGGGCCTTCGACGAGCAGTACTTC. This gives the protein CASSSWAFDEQYF. V usage is TRBV6-2 or TRBV6-3 and J usage is TRBJ2-7; D not resolved. Germline-derived CDR1 and CDR2 are MNHEY and SVGEGT. Deletions cut 4 bases from V and 5 bases from J, with 12 bases between. This CDR3 contains 13 residues.

This clone is a singleton in its sample. The chain uses TRBV9 and TRBJ2-7; TRBD1 matches at 8 bases. Germline CDR1 and CDR2: SGDLS and YYNGEE. This CDR3 region has 15 residues. V was clipped by 0 bases and J by 2 bases; unmatched bases: 4. CDR3 bases: TGTGCCAGCAGCGTAGATGGGACAGGTACCTACGAGCAGTACTTC. Translation gives CASSVDGTGTYEQYF. The full variable domain, with the rest looked up from reference TRBV9 and TRBJ2-7, is DSGVTQTPKHLITATGQRVTLRCSPRSGDLSVYWYQQSLDQGLQFLIQYYNGEERAKGNILERFSAQQFPDLHSELNLSSLELGDSALYFCASSVDGTGTYEQYFGPGTRLTVT.

This sequence joins TRBV21-1 and TRBJ1-5. TRBV21-1 is given as a pseudogene. The CDR3 covers 19 residues. The CDR3 spells CASSKEGVKDLRTNQPQHF. The CDR3 nucleotides are TGTGCCAGCAGCAAAGAGGGAGTTAAAGACCTCAGGACCAATCAGCCCCAGCATTTT.

The gene calls are TRBV11-3 and TRBJ2-2; a possible D gene is TRBD1 (6 bases). Trimming left V 6 bases short and J 5 bases short, with 16 bases between. The germline V gene has CDR1 SGHNT and CDR2 YENEEA. The CDR3 sequence is 15 residues long. CDR3 nucleotide sequence: TGTGCCAGCAGGGTACCGGGACATAAGACCGGGGAGCTGTTTTTT. It specifies CASRVPGHKTGELFF.

The chain uses TRBV9 and TRBJ2-2; D is unclear. Deletions cut 0 bases from V and 4 bases from J, with 4 bases between. CDR3 length: 13 residues. Germline loops: CDR1 SGDLS, CDR2 YYNGEE. CDR3 nucleotides: TGTGCCAGCAGCGTAGGATCCACCGGGGAGCTGTTTTTT. It is translated as CASSVGSTGELFF.

The gene calls are TRBV19 and TRBJ1-5; 10 bases map to TRBD1. CDR3 length equals 20 residues. The germline CDR1 and CDR2 sequences are LNHDA and SQIVND (reference sequence). The V gene end was trimmed by 6 bases and the J gene end by 3 bases; junction bases not matched to a gene: 20. This CDR3 reads CASSLTIPEPGTGDNQPQHF. CDR3 sequence (DNA): TGTGCCAGTAGCCTAACCATACCTGAACCCGGGACAGGGGACAATCAGCCCCAGCATTTT.

This chain connects TRBV6-5 to TRBJ1-2, with D hard to call. This CDR3 spans 12 amino acids. Per the germline V gene, CDR1 is MNHEY and CDR2 is SVGAGI. Trimming stripped 7 bases from V and 6 bases from J, with 12 bases between. CDR3 coding DNA: TGTGCCAGCACTGCGAACGGGGATGGCTACACCTTC. Protein product: CASTANGDGYTF.

The chain links TRBV18 to TRBJ2-2; D gene uncertain. The V end lost 5 bases, the J end lost 1 base, and 11 bases lay between the germline ends. The germline gives CDR1 KGHSH, CDR2 LQKENI. The CDR3 is 15 amino acids. CDR3 nucleotides: TGTGCCAGCTCATCGAGTACGGGGAACACCGGGGAGCTGTTTTTT. Amino acid sequence: CASSSSTGNTGELFF.

The chain joins TRBV2 to TRBJ2-7; TRBD1 matches 9 bases. With V trimmed by 5 bases and J by 6 bases, 8 bases remained unmatched. Per germline, CDR1 SNHLY and CDR2 FYNNEI. The CDR3 has 14 amino acids. CDR3 nucleotide sequence: TGTGCCAGCAGTTCCCGGACAGGGGAGTCCGAGCAGTACTTC. Protein product: CASSSRTGESEQYF. Full variable domain (missing parts from reference TRBV2 and TRBJ2-7): EPEVTQTPSHQVTQMGQEVILRCVPISNHLYFYWYRQILGQKVEFLVSFYNNEISEKSEIFDDQFSVERPDGSNFTLKIRSTKLEDSAMYFCASSSRTGESEQYFGPGTRLTVT.